This entry lists 26 T cell receptor beta chains sequenced from one sample in a study of blood T cells in healthy people across ages. Together with a sample-barcoded 5' primer, a J-beta primer mix was included in a second PCR lasting about 7 to 12 cycles. TCRdb processed the 5' RACE reads anew with MiXCR; each CDR3 protein has one entry. This table holds 550,000 to 650,000 distinct CDR3 sequences, around a quarter found once. The same specimen was also included in a second study, on T cells of mothers and their children.

Input material: blood. The receptors here all came from a boy between 2 and 10 years old in good health.

A few counts support this clonotype. The chain combines TRBV9 with TRBJ2-2; D ambiguous. Germline V CDR1 and CDR2: SGDLS, YYNGEE. CDR3 length equals 13 residues. The V end lost 1 base, the J end lost 7 bases, and 8 bases lay between the germline ends. CDR3 amino acids: CASSVSPSGELFF. The CDR3 DNA follows: TGTGCCAGCAGCGTATCCCCCAGCGGGGAGCTGTTTTTT.

The CDR3 loop is CASSRDQQPQHF. CDR3 in DNA: TGTGCCAGCAGCCGGGACCAGCAGCCCCAGCATTTT. The chain uses TRBV7-9 and TRBJ1-5; the D gene is possibly TRBD1 (5 bases). The CDR3 runs to 12 residues. Trimming took 5 bases from V and 7 from J, leaving 9 bases between them. From germline, CDR1 is SEHNR and CDR2 FQNEAQ (reference sequence). Supplemented by reference TRBV7-9 and TRBJ1-5, the full variable domain reads DTGVSQNPRHKITKRGQNVTFRCDPISEHNRLYWYRQTLGQGPEFLTYFQNEAQLEKSRLLSDRFSAERPKGSFSTLEIQRTEQGDSAMYLCASSRDQQPQHFGDGTRLSIL.

The genes are TRBV6-6 and TRBJ2-4; D might be TRBD2 (5 bases). Germline V gives CDR1 MNHNY, CDR2 SVGAGI (reference sequence). The germline V and J ends were trimmed by 1 base and 7 bases, with 11 bases remaining between them. There are 14 residues in the CDR3. The CDR3 bases are TGTGCCAGCAGTTACTTAGGACTCGGCAACATTCAGTACTTC. Its translation: CASSYLGLGNIQYF.

The chain couples TRBV9 to TRBJ2-5; unclear D gene. Germline loops: CDR1 SGDLS, CDR2 YYNGEE. CDR3 length equals 14 residues. V dropped 3 bases and J dropped 1 base, with 10 bases sitting between them. The CDR3 loop reads CASSGGSPQETQYF. In nucleotides, the CDR3 is TGTGCCAGCAGCGGGGGTAGTCCCCAAGAGACCCAGTACTTC.

On this clonotype: An end of the junction differs from the germline gene, which may be a read error. This rearrangement joins TRBV7-9 to TRBJ1-1, with D perhaps matching TRBD1 (5 bases). Germline CDR1 and CDR2: SEHNR and FQNEAQ (reference sequence). The CDR3 spans 13 residues. The CDR3 sequence: CASGLAGTTEAFF. The CDR3 DNA sequence: TGTGCCAGCGGCTTAGCAGGGACCACTGAAGCTTTCTTT.

This clonotype was observed a few times. The chain couples TRBV20-1 to TRBJ2-1; no firm D call. Trimming removed 3 bases from V and 5 bases from J, with 8 bases in between. The CDR3 is made up of 12 amino acids. CDR1 and CDR2 (germline): DFQATT, SNEGSKA (reference sequence). The CDR3 sequence is CSARFRDNEQFF. As DNA, the CDR3 is TGCAGTGCTAGGTTTCGCGACAATGAGCAGTTCTTC.

The chain couples TRBV12-3 or TRBV12-4 to TRBJ2-5, with TRBD1 matching 8 bases. Gene TRBJ2-1 matches the end of the DNA better, so the J call may be wrong. The CDR3 extends over 13 amino acids. The CDR3, as DNA: TGTGCCAGCAGTTCCTACAGGGGGAGTGAGCAGTTCTTC. Residues: CASSSYRGSEQFF.

This clonotype came up a few times. The chain recombines TRBV20-1 with TRBJ2-1; the D is unclear. The CDR3 spans 13 residues. CDR1 and CDR2 from the germline V gene are DFQATT and SNEGSKA (reference sequence). Trimming took 1 base from V and 3 from J, leaving 7 bases between them. The DNA of the CDR3 is TGCAGTGCTAGAGGGCCTGTCTACAATGAGCAGTTCTTC. It encodes CSARGPVYNEQFF.

V gene TRBV6-1 combines with J gene TRBJ2-4; D perhaps matches TRBD2 (6 bases). This CDR3 has 14 residues. The V end lost 7 bases, the J end lost 6 bases, and 16 bases lay between the germline ends. Germline V lookup: CDR1 MNHNS, CDR2 SASEGT. CDR3 sequence (DNA): TGTGCCAGCATGGGGACGGACGGGAGAAACATTCAGTACTTC. Amino acids: CASMGTDGRNIQYF.

This chain connects TRBV24-1 to TRBJ2-3, with 7 bases identical to TRBD2. Germline V gene lookup returns CDR1 KGHDR and CDR2 SFDVKD. J gave up 3 bases and V 2 bases, and 4 bases lay outside the gene matches. The CDR3 contains 15 residues. CDR3 bases: TGTGCCACCAGTGATTCCACTAGCGCTACAGATACGCAGTATTTT. This translates into CATSDSTSATDTQYF.

The sample holds a few counts of this clonotype. The chain uses TRBV2 and TRBJ1-3; no definite D call. CDR3 length equals 16 residues. Per the germline V gene, CDR1 is SNHLY and CDR2 is FYNNEI. Trimming took off 2 bases at V and 4 bases at J, with 15 bases between the two ends. CDR3 sequence reads: CASSEIYGLDGNTIYF. The CDR3 region has the DNA TGTGCCAGCAGTGAAATCTACGGCCTTGACGGAAACACCATATATTTT.

This clonotype was counted a few times. The V call is TRBV7-2, the J call TRBJ2-7; 9 bases are a match to TRBD2. Matching the DNA end better, TRBJ2-1 makes the J call doubtful. From germline, CDR1 is SGHTA and CDR2 FQGNSA. The CDR3 has 16 residues. The CDR3 region has the DNA TGTGCCAGCAGCTTATCGGCTAGCGGGGTCCAAGGTGAGCAGTTCTTC. Translating gives CASSLSASGVQGEQFF.

This sequence joins TRBV20-1 and TRBJ2-2, with D possibly TRBD1 on 6 matching bases. Between the trimmed V and J ends, which lost 1 base and 1 base, there was a span of 7 bases. Germline CDR1 is DFQATT and CDR2 is SNEGSKA (reference sequence). There are 14 residues in the CDR3. The CDR3 here is CSARVQGNTGELFF. CDR3 nucleotides: TGCAGTGCTAGAGTACAGGGGAACACCGGGGAGCTGTTTTTT.

This clonotype was observed a handful of times. CDR3 residues: CSVEVRGYGYTF. The CDR3 DNA reads as TGCAGCGTTGAAGTCCGGGGCTATGGCTACACCTTC. The chain has TRBV29-1 and TRBJ1-2; no clear D gene. Trimming removed 1 base from V and 4 bases from J, with 7 bases in between. This CDR3 is 12 amino acids long. Germline-derived CDR1 and CDR2 are SQVTM and ANQGSEA.

The chain joins TRBV12-3 or TRBV12-4 to TRBJ2-1; D gene uncertain. Trimming stripped 3 bases from V and 4 bases from J, with 13 bases between. CDR3 length equals 15 residues. This chain's CDR3 is CASSFSLTKYNEQFF. DNA of the CDR3: TGTGCCAGCAGTTTCTCGCTTACTAAGTACAATGAGCAGTTCTTC.

This clonotype was detected only once. The J gene is TRBJ2-1, the V gene TRBV20-1; 10 bases match TRBD2. The length of the CDR3 is 14 residues. From germline, CDR1 is DFQATT and CDR2 SNEGSKA (reference sequence). With 6 bases clipped from V and 2 bases from J, the junction kept 4 bases outside the gene matches. CDR3 protein: CSADSGRTYNEQFF. For the CDR3, the DNA is TGCAGTGCGGATAGCGGGAGGACCTACAATGAGCAGTTCTTC.

In this sample, this clonotype turned up a few times. One end of the junction is discordant with germline, which a read error may explain. The J gene is TRBJ2-1, the V gene TRBV13; weak D call: TRBD1 (6 bases). Germline CDR1 reads PRHDT; CDR2 reads FYEKMQ (reference sequence). The CDR3 length is 14 residues. The CDR3 is CASSLGTSPGERFF. The CDR3 DNA sequence: TGTGCCAGCAGCTTAGGGACCTCCCCAGGGGAGCGGTTCTTC.

V gene TRBV20-1 combines with J gene TRBJ2-7, with TRBD2 identical over 7 bases. The CDR3 consists of 13 residues. The V segment lost 3 bases and the J segment 2 bases; nucleotides outside the gene matches: 4. Germline CDR1 and CDR2: DFQATT and SNEGSKA (reference sequence). CDR3 sequence reads: CSASSSGPYEQYF. CDR3 nucleotides: TGCAGTGCTAGCTCTAGCGGACCCTACGAGCAGTACTTC.

The chain joins TRBV29-1 to TRBJ1-1; D gene uncertain. This CDR3 has 13 amino acids. Germline-derived CDR1 and CDR2 are SQVTM and ANQGSEA. V lost 4 bases to trimming and J lost 1 base, with 10 bases between them. The CDR3 nucleotides are TGCAGCGTTGTGCCTGGTAGGAACACTGAAGCTTTCTTT. Translating it yields CSVVPGRNTEAFF. The whole variable domain, remainder taken from reference TRBV29-1 and TRBJ1-1, is SAVISQKPSRDICQRGTSLTIQCQVDSQVTMMFWYRQQPGQSLTLIATANQGSEATYESGFVIDKFPISRPNLTFSTLTVSNMSPEDSSIYLCSVVPGRNTEAFFGQGTRLTVV.

Here the CDR3 DNA reads TGCAGCTGGGAACCGACAGGCAAAAACATTCAGTACTTC. This encodes CSWEPTGKNIQYF. The rearrangement joins TRBV20-1 to TRBJ2-4; D may be TRBD1 (6 bases). CDR1 is DFQATT and CDR2 is SNEGSKA in the germline V gene (reference sequence). CDR3 size: 13 residues.

This clonotype was counted a few times. The chain is built from TRBV10-1 and TRBJ2-5; D may correspond to TRBD1 or TRBD2 (6 bases each). Per the germline V gene, CDR1 is WNHNN and CDR2 is SYGVQD (reference sequence). The CDR3 covers 13 residues. V lost 10 bases, J lost 1 base, and 13 bases lay in between. The CDR3 region is CANRGTPQETQYF. DNA of the CDR3: TGCGCCAACCGCGGGACACCCCAAGAGACCCAGTACTTC.

This chain uses TRBV6-4 with TRBJ2-5; D gene uncertain. The J call may be in error: the DNA end matches TRBJ2-7 better. Germline values: CDR1 MRHNA, CDR2 SNTAGT. The CDR3 spans 10 residues. The CDR3 loop reads CASNCYEQYF. In DNA form, the CDR3 reads TGTGCCAGCAACTGCTACGAGCAGTACTTC.

This clonotype was seen more than once but under ten times. The junction departs from germline at one end; a sequencing error may be responsible. J is TRBJ2-5 and V is TRBV12-3 or TRBV12-4; 9 bases align to TRBD1. The CDR3 runs to 12 residues. CDR3 sequence: CASSSIGTGTFF. For the CDR3, the DNA is TGTGCCAGCAGTTCCATCGGGACAGGGACGTTCTTC.

This clonotype was recorded a few times. The rearrangement uses TRBV19 and TRBJ2-1, with 7 bases matching TRBD1. The J call may be incorrect, as the DNA end agrees better with TRBJ2-7. This CDR3 comprises 16 residues. Per germline, CDR1 LNHDA and CDR2 SQIVND (reference sequence). CDR3 nucleotides: TGTGCCAGTAGTGCCGACAGGGACGGCTCAGGATACGAGCAGTACTTC. This gives the protein CASSADRDGSGYEQYF.

The chain couples TRBV7-9 to TRBJ2-5, with TRBD2 matching over 12 bases. The V gene's germline CDR1 is SEHNR and CDR2 FQNEAQ (reference sequence). CDR3 length equals 14 residues. The trim removed 11 bases at V and 4 bases at J, leaving 8 bases unmatched. Here the CDR3 reads CAGGLAGNLETQYF. As DNA, the CDR3 is TGTGCCGGTGGACTAGCGGGGAACCTAGAGACCCAGTACTTC.

This clonotype was counted ten times or more. This chain connects TRBV10-3 to TRBJ2-5; D uncertain. This CDR3 region has 15 residues. Trimming pared 0 bases from V and 2 bases from J, leaving 10 bases between. Germline CDR1 reads ENHRY; CDR2 reads SYGVKD. The CDR3 is CAISESSTSQETQYF. The CDR3 nucleotides read TGTGCCATCAGTGAGTCGTCTACCAGTCAAGAGACCCAGTACTTC.